The 10 T cell receptor beta chains below all came from one sample that was sequenced in a study of blood T cell repertoires in COVID-19. The assay was immunoSEQ multiplex PCR, and TCRdb's table has in-frame clones only and misses some. This sample has about 48,000 clones, with 90% found just once. What was sequenced was peripheral blood. These receptor sequences come from a man between 65 and 79 years old with acute or convalescent COVID-19.

V gene TRBV6-5 combines with J gene TRBJ2-3, with D uncertain. Germline V gene lookup returns CDR1 MNHEY and CDR2 SVGAGI. The CDR3 consists of 15 residues. Trimming removed 7 bases at V and 0 bases at J, with 14 bases between. This chain's CDR3 is CASMKSPRSTDTQYF. The CDR3 DNA is TGTGCCAGCATGAAGAGTCCACGAAGCACAGATACGCAGTATTTT.

The chain combines TRBV5-1 with TRBJ2-7; D is possibly TRBD1 (7 bases). This CDR3 is 14 amino acids long. Germline V CDR1 and CDR2: SGHRS, YFSETQ. V lost 1 base and J lost 6, with 14 bases in between. The CDR3 region is CASSLSQGGAEQYF. CDR3 DNA: TGCGCCAGCAGCTTGAGCCAGGGGGGAGCCGAGCAGTACTTC. The full variable domain, its missing parts supplied by reference TRBV5-1 and TRBJ2-7, is KAGVTQTPRYLIKTRGQQVTLSCSPISGHRSVSWYQQTPGQGLQFLFEYFSETQRNKGNFPGRFSGRQFSNSRSEMNVSTLELGDSALYLCASSLSQGGAEQYFGPGTRLTVT.

The gene calls are TRBV5-4 and TRBJ2-6, with 11 bases fitting TRBD1. The CDR3 runs 18 residues. CDR1 is SGHNT, CDR2 YYREEE, per germline (reference sequence). V trimming: 4 bases; J trimming: 0 bases; junction bases outside the gene matches: 6. The CDR3 region is CASSPRTGGVSGANVLTF. The CDR3 DNA reads as TGTGCCAGCAGCCCCAGGACAGGGGGCGTCTCTGGGGCCAACGTCCTGACTTTC.

This clone has just one count. The genes are TRBV7-2 and TRBJ1-5; unclear D gene. Germline assignment: CDR1 SGHTA and CDR2 FQGNSA. Trimming took 1 base from V and 7 from J, leaving 14 bases between them. The CDR3 sequence is 15 residues long. The CDR3 region is CASSLGVRVFQPQHF. CDR3 in DNA: TGTGCCAGCAGCTTAGGAGTACGGGTCTTCCAGCCCCAGCATTTT.

The chain carries TRBV14 and TRBJ1-1, with D possibly TRBD1 on 5 matching bases. The V and J ends lost 5 bases and 0 bases respectively, with 16 bases between them. This CDR3 has 16 residues. The germline CDR1 and CDR2 sequences are SGHDN and FVKESK. Here the CDR3 DNA reads TGTGCCAGCAGCACCTCTTTAGGACATATGAACACTGAAGCTTTCTTT. Translation: CASSTSLGHMNTEAFF.

This sequence joins TRBV18 and TRBJ2-3; TRBD2 matches 13 bases. After removal of 0 bases from V and 1 base from J, the junction contained 13 bases not matched to a gene. CDR3 size: 21 residues. Germline V gene data show CDR1 as KGHSH and CDR2 as LQKENI. In nucleotides, the CDR3 is TGTGCCAGCTCACCACCAGGGATTCAGAGACTAGCGGGGGGTCGCACAGATACGCAGTATTTT. Its translation is CASSPPGIQRLAGGRTDTQYF.

The V and J genes are TRBV19 and TRBJ1-1; the D gene is possibly TRBD1 (5 bases). Trimming took off 7 bases at V and 0 bases at J, with 12 bases between the two ends. This CDR3 region has 14 residues. CDR1 LNHDA and CDR2 SQIVND come from the germline V gene (reference sequence). CDR3 sequence (DNA): TGTGCCAGTACCGGCGGGGCCTTGAACACTGAAGCTTTCTTT. Translation gives CASTGGALNTEAFF.

This clone was detected once. The rearrangement joins TRBV6-2 or TRBV6-3 to TRBJ1-1; D unresolved. This CDR3 contains 14 residues. The V gene's germline CDR1 is MNHEY and CDR2 SVGEGT. V was cut by 5 bases and J by 10 bases, with 20 bases left in between. For the CDR3, the DNA is TGTGCCAGCAGTCCAACTAGTGGCAGGAAGGGAGCTTTCTTT. It is translated as CASSPTSGRKGAFF.

V usage is TRBV7-9 and J usage is TRBJ1-3; D is ambiguous. Germline V gives CDR1 SEHNR, CDR2 FQNEAQ (reference sequence). V lost 3 bases, J lost 4 bases, and 16 bases lay in between. This CDR3 is built from 16 residues. The CDR3 nucleotides are TGTGCCAGCAGCTTCGAGGGAACCATCGGGGGAAACACCATATATTTT. Translating it yields CASSFEGTIGGNTIYF.

The V call is TRBV28, the J call TRBJ2-5; possibly TRBD1 for D (6 bases). From germline, CDR1 is MDHEN and CDR2 SYDVKM. With 4 bases removed from V and 3 bases from J, the gap between germline ends came to 9 bases. The CDR3 is made up of 13 amino acids. The CDR3 loop reads CASSSWTEETQYF. The CDR3 coding sequence is TGTGCCAGCAGTTCTTGGACAGAAGAGACCCAGTACTTC.